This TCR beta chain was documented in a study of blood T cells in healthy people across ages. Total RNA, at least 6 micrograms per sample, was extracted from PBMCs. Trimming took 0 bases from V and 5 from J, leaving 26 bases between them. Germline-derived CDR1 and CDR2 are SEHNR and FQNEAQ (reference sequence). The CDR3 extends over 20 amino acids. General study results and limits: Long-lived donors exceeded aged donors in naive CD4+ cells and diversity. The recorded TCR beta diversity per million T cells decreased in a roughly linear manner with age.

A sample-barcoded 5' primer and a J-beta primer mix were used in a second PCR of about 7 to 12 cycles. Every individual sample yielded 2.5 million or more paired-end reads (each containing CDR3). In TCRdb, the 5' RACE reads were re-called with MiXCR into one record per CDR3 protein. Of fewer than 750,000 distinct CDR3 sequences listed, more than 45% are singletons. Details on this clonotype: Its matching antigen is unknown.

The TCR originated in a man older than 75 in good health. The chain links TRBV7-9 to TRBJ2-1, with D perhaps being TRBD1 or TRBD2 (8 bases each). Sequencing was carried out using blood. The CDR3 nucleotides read TGTGCCAGCAGCTTAGCGCTAGGGACAGGACGGACTAGCCTCAACAATGAGCAGTTCTTC. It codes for CASSLALGTGRTSLNNEQFF.